These 4 T cell receptor beta chains originate from one sample sequenced in a study of T cell changes during pregnancy in multiple sclerosis. Sequencing used immunoSEQ multiplex PCR; TCRdb keeps in-frame clones, though not all of them. The sample consists of more than 55,000 clones, 75% to 95% of them appearing once. Sequencing was performed on peripheral blood, taken in the first trimester of pregnancy. The receptors originated from a female donor in good health, enrolled as a control in a pregnancy study.

V and J are TRBV27 and TRBJ1-6; no firm D call. With 0 bases removed from V and 11 bases from J, the gap between germline ends came to 11 bases. The CDR3 has 14 residues. Germline lookup yields CDR1 MNHEY and CDR2 SMNVEV (reference sequence). Here the CDR3 reads CASSLSADLAPLHF. Here the CDR3 DNA reads TGTGCCAGCAGTTTATCGGCAGATTTGGCACCCCTCCACTTT.

The chain combines TRBV5-6 with TRBJ1-1; 8 bases line up with TRBD1. V shed 2 bases, J shed 1 base, and the junction held 4 bases outside the gene matches. The CDR3 spans 15 residues. CDR1 is SGHDT and CDR2 is YYEEEE in the germline V gene. The CDR3 coding sequence is TGTGCCAGCAGCTTTTTGACAGGGGCGAACACTGAAGCTTTCTTT. Its protein is CASSFLTGANTEAFF.

The chain has TRBV7-2 and TRBJ2-3; TRBD2 matches 12 bases. The CDR3 consists of 16 residues. In germline, CDR1 is SGHTA, CDR2 FQGNSA. Germline trimming cut 4 bases from V and 2 bases from J; bases unmatched to any gene: 4. The DNA of the CDR3 is TGTGCCAGCAGCTCGCGGACTAGCGGGGCCACAGATACGCAGTATTTT. This codes for CASSSRTSGATDTQYF.

J is TRBJ1-1 and V is TRBV7-2; a weak D match, TRBD1 (6 bases). This CDR3 spans 12 amino acids. Germline lookup yields CDR1 SGHTA and CDR2 FQGNSA. The V end was cut by 7 bases, the J end by 4 bases, with 10 bases between. In nucleotides, the CDR3 is TGTGCCAGCAACCTAGGGGGCACTGAAGCTTTCTTT. Translated: CASNLGGTEAFF.